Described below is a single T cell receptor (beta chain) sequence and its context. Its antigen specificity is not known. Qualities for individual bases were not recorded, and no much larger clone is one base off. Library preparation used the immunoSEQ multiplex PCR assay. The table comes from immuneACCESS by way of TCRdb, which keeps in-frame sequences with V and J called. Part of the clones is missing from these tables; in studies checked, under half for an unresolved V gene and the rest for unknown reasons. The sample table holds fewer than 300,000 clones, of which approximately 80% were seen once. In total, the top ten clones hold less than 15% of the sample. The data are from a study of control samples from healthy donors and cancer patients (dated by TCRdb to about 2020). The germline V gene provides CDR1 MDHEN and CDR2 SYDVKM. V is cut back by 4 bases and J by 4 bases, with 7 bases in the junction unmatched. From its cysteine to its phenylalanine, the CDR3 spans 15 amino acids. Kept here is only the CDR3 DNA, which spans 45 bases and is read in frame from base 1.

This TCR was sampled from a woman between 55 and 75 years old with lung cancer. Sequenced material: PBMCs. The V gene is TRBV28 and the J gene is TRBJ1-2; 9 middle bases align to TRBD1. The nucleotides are TGTGCCAGCAGTTCCACAGGGGGCGGGGGCTATGGCTACACCTTC. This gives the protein CASSSTGGGGYGYTF.